The 7 T cell receptor beta chains presented below share a single source sample, sequenced in a study of OX40 agonist ivuxolimab in advanced cancers. Clones were sequenced by immunoSEQ multiplex PCR, and TCRdb holds only the in-frame ones, with some missing. The data hold roughly 89,000 clones, with about 86% observed a single time. Here the sequenced sample was CD4+ or CD8+ T cells sorted from blood, taken in a trial of the OX40 agonist ivuxolimab. The source of these receptors is an adult with an advanced solid tumor such as melanoma, head and neck, liver or kidney cancer.

The chain couples TRBV9 to TRBJ1-6, with 8 bases matching TRBD1. The length of the CDR3 is 16 residues. V lost 4 bases to trimming and J lost 7 bases; unmatched junction nucleotides: 10. Germline V gene lookup returns CDR1 SGDLS and CDR2 YYNGEE. The chain's CDR3 is CASSIDPTGENSPLHF. CDR3 bases: TGTGCCAGCAGCATAGATCCGACAGGGGAGAATTCACCCCTCCACTTT.

This clone was seen a single time. The chain uses TRBV7-9 and TRBJ2-7; possibly TRBD2 for D (5 bases). The CDR3 sequence is 15 residues long. Trimming shortened V by 6 bases and J by 2 bases, and 17 bases separated the two germline ends. The V gene's germline CDR1 is SEHNR and CDR2 FQNEAQ (reference sequence). Written as DNA, the CDR3 is TGTGCCAGCAGTCCTAGACTAAGTAAAACCTACGAGCAGTACTTC. Translated: CASSPRLSKTYEQYF. Based on the CDR3 plus reference TRBV7-9 and TRBJ2-7, the full variable domain is DTGVSQNPRHKITKRGQNVTFRCDPISEHNRLYWYRQTLGQGPEFLTYFQNEAQLEKSRLLSDRFSAERPKGSFSTLEIQRTEQGDSAMYLCASSPRLSKTYEQYFGPGTRLTVT.

This rearrangement joins TRBV19 to TRBJ1-2, with TRBD1 as a possible D gene (5 bases). Deletions cut 5 bases from V and 4 bases from J, with 17 bases between. The CDR3 consists of 15 residues. Germline lookup yields CDR1 LNHDA and CDR2 SQIVND (reference sequence). CDR3 region: CASSLSRWGSYGYTF. DNA for the CDR3: TGTGCCAGTAGTCTCTCGAGGTGGGGCAGCTATGGCTACACCTTC.

The genes are TRBV2 and TRBJ2-1; either TRBD1 or TRBD2 may fit D (5 bases each). CDR1 and CDR2 from the germline V gene are SNHLY and FYNNEI. V lost 3 bases, J lost 5 bases, and 20 bases lay in between. CDR3 length: 17 amino acids. CDR3 sequence (DNA): TGTGCCAGCAGTGATTTAAGGACGGCGAGGGGTGACAATGAGCAGTTCTTC. It specifies CASSDLRTARGDNEQFF. Looking up the rest from reference TRBV2 and TRBJ2-1 gives the full variable domain: EPEVTQTPSHQVTQMGQEVILRCVPISNHLYFYWYRQILGQKVEFLVSFYNNEISEKSEIFDDQFSVERPDGSNFTLKIRSTKLEDSAMYFCASSDLRTARGDNEQFFGPGTRLTVL.

The chain couples TRBV6-6 to TRBJ1-3; 8 bases agree with TRBD1. J gave up 4 bases and V 6 bases, and 5 bases lay outside the gene matches. Per germline, CDR1 MNHNY and CDR2 SVGAGI (reference sequence). CDR3 length: 14 residues. The CDR3: CASRETGEGNTIYF. The CDR3 DNA sequence: TGTGCCAGCAGGGAGACAGGGGAGGGAAACACCATATATTTT.

This clone is a singleton in its sample. The chain has TRBV2 and TRBJ1-6, with a tentative D call TRBD1 (6 bases). The CDR3 totals 13 residues. The germline CDR1 and CDR2 sequences are SNHLY and FYNNEI. V gave up 7 bases and J gave up 8 bases, with 12 bases separating them. The CDR3: CASTERGDSPLHF. The CDR3 DNA reads as TGTGCCAGCACCGAAAGGGGGGATTCACCCCTCCACTTT.

The chain carries TRBV14 and TRBJ2-2, with D tentatively TRBD1 or TRBD2 (5 bases each). The CDR3 contains 17 residues. Germline V gene lookup returns CDR1 SGHDN and CDR2 FVKESK. The V end was cut by 4 bases, the J end by 0 bases, with 15 bases between. CDR3 DNA sequence: TGTGCCAGCAGCCCCCTTCCGGGGCTTGCGAACACCGGGGAGCTGTTTTTT. Its translation is CASSPLPGLANTGELFF.